Shown below are 24 T cell receptor beta chains from a single sample sequenced in a study of blood T cell repertoires in COVID-19 (dated by TCRdb to 2020 to 2021). The library was generated by the immunoSEQ multiplex PCR assay. Drawn from immuneACCESS, this table holds only the in-frame rearrangements with V and J called that TCRdb kept. Clones are partly lost; checked studies trace under half to an unresolved V gene and leave the rest unexplained. This sample gives approximately 59,000 clones in total; 80% to 90% of them show up just once. The top ten clonotypes cover around 16% of the sample. Sequences were obtained from peripheral blood. The origin of the receptors is a man older than 75 with acute or convalescent COVID-19.

The chain couples TRBV30 to TRBJ2-3; TRBD1 might be the D (6 bases). The CDR3 consists of 11 residues. CDR1 and CDR2 from the germline V gene are GTSNPN and SVGIG (reference sequence). CDR3 coding DNA: TGTGCTCTCGAGGGGGCAGATACGCAGTATTTT. Translated: CALEGADTQYF. The variable domain in full, with the rest retrieved from reference TRBV30 and TRBJ2-3, is SQTIHQWPATLVQPVGSPLSLECTVEGTSNPNLYWYRQAAGRGLQLLFYSVGIGQISSEVPQNLSASRPQDRQFILSSKKLLLSDSGFYLCALEGADTQYFGPGTRLTVL.

V gene TRBV19 combines with J gene TRBJ1-1; 7 nucleotides match TRBD1. Germline CDR1 reads LNHDA; CDR2 reads SQIVND (reference sequence). Trimming took 6 bases from V and 7 from J; bases not matched to a gene: 8. The length of the CDR3 is 13 residues. The CDR3, as DNA: TGTGCCAGTAGAACGCGAGGGACAGATGAAGCTTTCTTT. It encodes CASRTRGTDEAFF.

The V gene is TRBV2, the J gene TRBJ2-5; maybe TRBD2 (6 bases). Germline assignment: CDR1 SNHLY and CDR2 FYNNEI. CDR3 size: 13 residues. Trimming removed 5 bases at V and 5 bases at J, with 12 bases between. The DNA for the CDR3 is TGTGCCAGCAGTTTGAATGGAGGGGAGACCCAGTACTTC. Translated: CASSLNGGETQYF.

This clone was recorded once. This chain links TRBV7-2 with TRBJ1-2; D not certain. Germline CDR1 SGHTA, CDR2 FQGNSA. With 1 base removed from V and 0 bases from J, the gap between germline ends came to 6 bases. The CDR3 consists of 14 residues. In nucleotides, the CDR3 is TGTGCCAGCAGCTTAGGCGGCTCTAACTATGGCTACACCTTC. It codes for CASSLGGSNYGYTF.

The CDR3 nucleotides are TGCGCCAGCAGCTTGGACCCCAGGTCTACTGAAGCTTTCTTT. It translates to CASSLDPRSTEAFF. This sequence joins TRBV5-1 and TRBJ1-1, with D unresolved. V dropped 0 bases and J dropped 5 bases, with 11 bases sitting between them. CDR3 length: 14 amino acids. Germline values: CDR1 SGHRS, CDR2 YFSETQ. Combining the CDR3 with reference TRBV5-1 and TRBJ1-1 gives the whole variable domain KAGVTQTPRYLIKTRGQQVTLSCSPISGHRSVSWYQQTPGQGLQFLFEYFSETQRNKGNFPGRFSGRQFSNSRSEMNVSTLELGDSALYLCASSLDPRSTEAFFGQGTRLTVV.

The chain uses TRBV11-2 and TRBJ2-1, with 7 bases aligning to TRBD2. Germline V gives CDR1 SGHAT, CDR2 FQNNGV. The CDR3 length is 16 residues. The trim removed 2 bases at V and 2 bases at J, leaving 6 bases unmatched. DNA of the CDR3: TGTGCCAGCAGCTTACTGCGGGGGAGGACCTACAATGAGCAGTTCTTC. It codes for CASSLLRGRTYNEQFF.

For the CDR3, the DNA is TGCGCCAGCAGCCCATGGGGACTAGCGGTCCAAGAGACCCAGTACTTC. The encoded protein is CASSPWGLAVQETQYF. The chain is built from TRBV5-1 and TRBJ2-5; 11 positions match TRBD2. With 4 bases clipped from V and 1 base from J, the junction kept 6 bases outside the gene matches. Germline V gene lookup returns CDR1 SGHRS and CDR2 YFSETQ. The length of the CDR3 is 16 residues.

This chain uses TRBV6-5 with TRBJ2-3; a weak D match, TRBD2 (5 bases). This CDR3 spans 15 amino acids. Per germline, CDR1 MNHEY and CDR2 SVGAGI. Trimming stripped 5 bases from V and 3 bases from J, with 15 bases between. CDR3 bases: TGTGCCAGCAGTCCCTCTGGACTCGGGACAGATACGCAGTATTTT. This sequence encodes CASSPSGLGTDTQYF.

This rearrangement joins TRBV7-2 to TRBJ1-2, with 8 bases that match TRBD1. The CDR3 is made up of 14 amino acids. Trimming took 1 base from V and 6 from J; bases not matched to a gene: 4. Germline V lookup: CDR1 SGHTA, CDR2 FQGNSA. The CDR3 sequence is CASSLGTGIDGYTF. For the CDR3, the DNA is TGTGCCAGCAGCTTAGGGACAGGGATCGATGGCTACACCTTC.

V is TRBV3-1 (or the pseudogene TRBV3-2) and J is TRBJ2-7, with 11 bases lining up with TRBD1. After removal of 4 bases from V and 4 bases from J, the junction contained 6 bases not matched to a gene. Germline CDR1 LGHDT, CDR2 YNNKEL (reference sequence). This CDR3 comprises 15 residues. This chain's CDR3 is CASSRTGTGGYEQYF. CDR3 nucleotides: TGTGCCAGCAGCCGAACCGGGACAGGGGGGTACGAGCAGTACTTC.

The CDR3 DNA is TGTGCCAGCAGCCCGCTGATAGCGGGAGGAACAGATACGCAGTATTTT. Translation gives CASSPLIAGGTDTQYF. The J gene is TRBJ2-3, the V gene TRBV7-9; 10 positions agree with TRBD2. CDR3 length: 16 residues. Germline CDR1 and CDR2: SEHNR and FQNEAQ (reference sequence). With 5 bases clipped from V and 3 bases from J, the junction kept 8 bases outside the gene matches.

V usage is TRBV2 and J usage is TRBJ1-1; perhaps TRBD1 as D (5 bases). The CDR3 is 13 residues long. Germline-derived CDR1 and CDR2 are SNHLY and FYNNEI. V shed 3 bases and J shed 3 bases, with 8 bases lying between them. The DNA for the CDR3 is TGTGCCAGCAGTGAGGGGCGATACACTGAAGCTTTCTTT. It codes for CASSEGRYTEAFF.

The chain couples TRBV5-1 to TRBJ2-3, with 7 bases fitting TRBD2. The CDR3 covers 15 residues. After removal of 5 bases from V and 2 bases from J, the junction contained 8 bases not matched to a gene. Germline values: CDR1 SGHRS, CDR2 YFSETQ. The CDR3 loop reads CASRSPSGYTDTQYF. CDR3 DNA: TGCGCCAGCAGGTCCCCTAGCGGATACACAGATACGCAGTATTTT.

The chain has TRBV2 and TRBJ2-7; 8 bases match TRBD1. CDR3 size: 14 residues. Trimming cost V 9 bases and J 2 bases; bases outside gene matches: 9. CDR1 is SNHLY, CDR2 FYNNEI, per germline. The CDR3 DNA is TGTGCCAGTGCCTCCGAGACAGGGGCCTACGAGCAGTACTTC. It codes for CASASETGAYEQYF.

This clone was counted many times. The chain carries TRBV30 and TRBJ1-1; the match to TRBD1 covers 7 bases. Germline CDR1 and CDR2: GTSNPN and SVGIG (reference sequence). J gave up 4 bases and V 7 bases, and 6 bases lay outside the gene matches. CDR3 length: 12 residues. The CDR3 is CASRGTATEAFF. In DNA form, the CDR3 reads TGTGCCTCCCGGGGGACAGCCACTGAAGCTTTCTTT.

CDR3 DNA sequence: TGTGCCAGCAGTTTAAGAGGGGGCGCTCGGACTGAAGCTTTCTTT. This translates into CASSLRGGARTEAFF. J is TRBJ1-1 and V is TRBV27; 7 bases match TRBD1. Germline CDR1 is MNHEY and CDR2 is SMNVEV (reference sequence). The CDR3 totals 15 residues. The junction had 8 bases not matched to a gene; V was cut back by 2 bases and J by 5 bases.

This clone was recorded a few times. V usage is TRBV5-5 and J usage is TRBJ2-3, with 14 bases identical to TRBD2. Germline V lookup: CDR1 SGHKS, CDR2 YYEKEE (reference sequence). This CDR3 spans 16 amino acids. With 4 bases clipped from V and 4 bases from J, the junction kept 5 bases outside the gene matches. CDR3 sequence reads: CASSQGLAGDPDTQYF. CDR3 DNA sequence: TGTGCCAGCAGCCAGGGACTAGCGGGAGACCCAGATACGCAGTATTTT.

This rearrangement joins TRBV4-2 to TRBJ2-3; TRBD2 aligns across 7 bases. Germline assignment: CDR1 LGHNA and CDR2 YNFKEQ. V trimming: 3 bases; J trimming: 1 base; junction bases outside the gene matches: 7. The length of the CDR3 is 16 residues. The CDR3 DNA sequence: TGTGCCAGCAGCCAGCCGCGGGAGTGGGGCACAGATACGCAGTATTTT. It codes for CASSQPREWGTDTQYF.

The CDR3 nucleotides read TGCAGCGTTGAGTCAGGGCCCCGAACTGAAGCTTTCTTT. It specifies CSVESGPRTEAFF. The chain employs TRBV29-1 and TRBJ1-1; tentatively, D is TRBD1 (5 bases). Germline V CDR1 and CDR2: SQVTM, ANQGSEA. The CDR3 has 13 residues. The V end lost 3 bases, the J end lost 5 bases, and 13 bases lay between the germline ends.

The chain joins TRBV5-1 to TRBJ2-1; D perhaps matches TRBD2 (5 bases). This CDR3 contains 15 residues. V was trimmed by 2 bases and J by 0 bases, leaving 9 bases between them. The germline V gene encodes CDR1 SGHRS and CDR2 YFSETQ. DNA for the CDR3: TGCGCCAGCAGCTTAGGAGGAAGCTCCTACAATGAGCAGTTCTTC. Translating it yields CASSLGGSSYNEQFF.

The J gene is TRBJ2-7, the V gene TRBV7-2; TRBD1 matches 8 bases. The CDR3 loop spans 15 amino acids. The trim removed 5 bases at V and 2 bases at J, leaving 8 bases unmatched. Germline CDR1 and CDR2: SGHTA and FQGNSA. The CDR3 sequence is CASSPRTGIAYEQYF. CDR3 coding DNA: TGTGCCAGCAGCCCCCGGACAGGGATCGCCTACGAGCAGTACTTC.

This clone was found a few times. The rearrangement uses TRBV12-3 or TRBV12-4 and TRBJ2-7; 7 bases are a match to TRBD1. Trimming removed 8 bases from V and 2 bases from J; junction bases left unmatched: 3. The CDR3 is 12 residues long. The CDR3 sequence: CASGGQPYEQYF. CDR3 nucleotides: TGTGCCAGCGGGGGACAGCCCTACGAGCAGTACTTC.

This clone was detected once. This chain links TRBV5-1 with TRBJ2-4; a weak D match, TRBD1 (5 bases). The V gene's germline CDR1 is SGHRS and CDR2 YFSETQ. There are 14 residues in the CDR3. V lost 3 bases and J lost 6, with 13 bases in between. The CDR3 DNA reads TGCGCCAGCAGCTCGGTAGGGGTGGGAAACATTCAGTACTTC. Encoded protein: CASSSVGVGNIQYF.

The chain has TRBV5-1 and TRBJ1-3; D remains ambiguous. Trimming took off 1 base at V and 0 bases at J, with 17 bases between the two ends. The CDR3 length is 18 residues. Germline assignment: CDR1 SGHRS and CDR2 YFSETQ. CDR3 bases: TGCGCCAGCAGCTTGCGGTCCCCAACAGAGTTCTCTGGAAACACCATATATTTT. It codes for CASSLRSPTEFSGNTIYF.